Each of the 24 T cell receptor beta chains below was sequenced from the same sample in a study of response to subunit inactivated influenza vaccine. Each CDR3 protein gets one entry after TCRdb re-called the RT-PCR reads with MiXCR. The sample consists of 490,000 or so distinct CDR3 sequences, less than 8% of them appearing once. Sequencing used PBMCs from blood, obtained less than 30 months after vaccination. All receptors derive from a man in his fifties or sixties who received an inactivated influenza vaccine.

This clonotype has only a few counts. This chain connects TRBV12-3 or TRBV12-4 to TRBJ2-7, with 10 bases lining up with TRBD1. Losses at the gene ends were 2 bases for V and 9 bases for J; bases not matched to a gene: 7. The CDR3 runs 14 residues. For the CDR3, the DNA is TGTGCCAGCAGTTTACGGGACAGGGGTAAGGTGCAGTACTTC. Its protein is CASSLRDRGKVQYF.

The chain combines TRBV7-2 with TRBJ2-3; 9 bases are a match to TRBD1. CDR1 and CDR2 from the germline V gene are SGHTA and FQGNSA. This CDR3 contains 15 residues. J gave up 6 bases and V 1 base, and 5 bases lay outside the gene matches. The CDR3 sequence: CASSLVGQGWDTQYF. The CDR3 DNA follows: TGTGCCAGCAGCTTAGTGGGACAGGGTTGGGATACGCAGTATTTT.

The chain has TRBV7-9 and TRBJ1-1; D call uncertain. This CDR3 contains 14 residues. The V gene lost 3 bases and the J gene lost 9 bases, with 17 bases spanning the gap. Per germline, CDR1 SEHNR and CDR2 FQNEAQ (reference sequence). The CDR3 is CASSLDQKSLQAFF. The CDR3 DNA is TGTGCCAGCAGCTTGGATCAGAAAAGCCTCCAAGCTTTCTTT.

This chain uses TRBV6-1 with TRBJ1-6, with TRBD1 matching over 9 bases. CDR3 length: 16 residues. J gave up 7 bases and V 2 bases, and 6 bases lay outside the gene matches. The germline V gene encodes CDR1 MNHNS and CDR2 SASEGT. The CDR3 bases are TGTGCCAGCAGTGAATTGGGACAGGGATGGAATTCACCCCTCCACTTT. It specifies CASSELGQGWNSPLHF.

The chain carries TRBV6-2 or TRBV6-3 and TRBJ2-7, with 10 bases fitting TRBD2. Unmatched junction bases numbered 8, after V lost 6 bases and J lost 3 bases. The CDR3 runs to 15 residues. CDR1 is MNHEY, CDR2 SVGEGT, per germline. CDR3 nucleotide sequence: TGTGCCAGCAGCACCACTAGCGGGGCGGGCTACGAGCAGTACTTC. As protein: CASSTTSGAGYEQYF.

This clonotype was recorded at least ten times. This sequence joins TRBV12-3 or TRBV12-4 and TRBJ1-1; D possibly corresponds to TRBD1 (6 bases). Trimming took 5 bases from V and 0 from J, leaving 13 bases between them. The CDR3 covers 15 residues. CDR3 in amino acids: CASSPRTAMNTEAFF. In DNA, the CDR3 is TGTGCCAGCAGTCCTCGGACAGCTATGAACACTGAAGCTTTCTTT.

The V call is TRBV4-3, the J call TRBJ2-3, with 7 bases identical to TRBD2. V lost 4 bases and J lost 3; bases outside the gene matches: 10. CDR1 is LGHNA and CDR2 is YSLEER in the germline V gene. The CDR3 contains 16 residues. Here the CDR3 reads CASSPVAGGGTDTQYF. Here the CDR3 DNA reads TGCGCCAGCAGCCCCGTAGCTGGGGGGGGAACAGATACGCAGTATTTT.

Ten or more counts support this clonotype. In DNA form, the CDR3 reads TGTGCCAGCACCAGGACAGGGGGGATCACTGAAGCTTTCTTT. Encoded protein: CASTRTGGITEAFF. V usage is TRBV6-1 and J usage is TRBJ1-1, with TRBD1 identical over 10 bases. The V segment lost 7 bases and the J segment 4 bases; nucleotides outside the gene matches: 6. The germline V gene encodes CDR1 MNHNS and CDR2 SASEGT. This CDR3 region has 14 residues.

V is TRBV20-1 and J is TRBJ1-4; TRBD1 matches at 9 bases. This CDR3 is 17 amino acids long. V lost 0 bases, J lost 8 bases, and 13 bases stayed unmatched. Germline V gene data show CDR1 as DFQATT and CDR2 as SNEGSKA (reference sequence). The CDR3 DNA sequence: TGCAGTGCTAGAGATTACCTGGGATCGGGACAGGGCGAAAAACTGTTTTTT. Translation gives CSARDYLGSGQGEKLFF.

There are a few counts of this clonotype. The gene calls are TRBV7-2 and TRBJ2-7, with 9 positions matching TRBD2. CDR3 length: 13 amino acids. Germline loops: CDR1 SGHTA, CDR2 FQGNSA. The J segment lost 3 bases and the V segment lost 10 bases, leaving 7 bases of the junction unmatched. Here the CDR3 reads CATGASGIYEQYF. CDR3 in DNA: TGTGCCACTGGGGCTAGCGGGATCTACGAGCAGTACTTC.

Only a few counts were recorded for this clonotype. The chain couples TRBV12-3 or TRBV12-4 to TRBJ2-2, with D perhaps matching TRBD1 (6 bases). Trimming pared 5 bases from V and 1 base from J, leaving 11 bases between. There are 15 residues in the CDR3. The CDR3 sequence: CASSKGTLNTGELFF. CDR3 in DNA: TGTGCCAGCAGTAAAGGGACATTGAACACCGGGGAGCTGTTTTTT.

The chain uses TRBV19 and TRBJ2-2; 14 bases align to TRBD2. J lost 7 bases, V lost 7 bases, and 8 bases had no gene match. The CDR3 contains 16 residues. Per the germline V gene, CDR1 is LNHDA and CDR2 is SQIVND (reference sequence). DNA of the CDR3: TGTGCCAGTACCCCTGGGACTAGCGGGGGCTACGGGGAGCTGTTTTTT. Amino acids: CASTPGTSGGYGELFF.

Comment on this clonotype: A read error is possible here, since a much larger clone lies one base away. The chain carries TRBV12-3 or TRBV12-4 and TRBJ2-1; 8 nucleotides line up with TRBD1. The CDR3 length is 16 residues. CDR3 region: CASRETGTGTYKEQFF. In DNA form, the CDR3 reads TGTGCCAGCAGAGAAACGGGGACAGGAACCTACAAGGAGCAGTTCTTC.

As concerns this clonotype: The junction shows a germline mismatch at one end, possibly a read error. V and J are TRBV10-2 and TRBJ2-4, with unresolved D. CDR1 is WSHSY, CDR2 SAAADI, per germline. This CDR3 is built from 13 residues. The CDR3 loop reads CARSEAAKNIQYF. CDR3 bases: TGCGCCAGGAGTGAGGCAGCCAAAAACATTCAGTACTTC.

This clonotype has only a few counts. The V call is TRBV9, the J call TRBJ2-5; either TRBD1 or TRBD2 may supply D (7 bases each). V was clipped by 4 bases and J by 4 bases, with 20 bases between them. CDR1 SGDLS and CDR2 YYNGEE come from the germline V gene. The CDR3 loop spans 16 amino acids. The CDR3 DNA is TGTGCCAGCAGCTTCCGGACAGGTGGGGAGGGAGAGACCCAGTACTTC. This sequence encodes CASSFRTGGEGETQYF.

This rearrangement joins TRBV7-3 to TRBJ2-1, with TRBD2 matching over 13 bases. Germline CDR1 SGHTA, CDR2 FQGTGA. The CDR3 sequence is 18 residues long. V was clipped by 4 bases and J by 4 bases; unmatched bases: 10. In DNA, the CDR3 is TGTGCCAGCAGCTCCTCCGGGACTAGCGGGGAAACTTACAATGAGCAGTTCTTC. This translates into CASSSSGTSGETYNEQFF.

This clonotype appeared many times. This rearrangement joins TRBV5-5 to TRBJ1-1, with D maybe TRBD1 (5 bases). Germline V gives CDR1 SGHKS, CDR2 YYEKEE (reference sequence). The CDR3 extends over 14 amino acids. V was clipped by 2 bases and J by 8 bases, with 16 bases between them. Here the CDR3 DNA reads TGTGCCAGCAGCTTCCAGACAGTCCCCCCCGAAGCTTTCTTT. Its protein is CASSFQTVPPEAFF.

The table lists this clonotype with a few counts. The chain couples TRBV7-2 to TRBJ2-6; 9 bases map to TRBD1. Unmatched junction bases numbered 18, after V lost 3 bases and J lost 0 bases. Germline V CDR1 and CDR2: SGHTA, FQGNSA. The CDR3 is 22 residues long. The CDR3 reads CASSFIPPEQGAPYSGANVLTF. The CDR3 nucleotides read TGTGCCAGCAGCTTCATACCGCCGGAACAGGGGGCCCCCTACTCTGGGGCCAACGTCCTGACTTTC.

A few counts support this clonotype. This rearrangement joins TRBV14 to TRBJ2-1; perhaps TRBD1 as D (6 bases). This CDR3 has 15 residues. Between the trimmed V and J ends, which lost 5 bases and 1 base, there was a span of 12 bases. Germline CDR1 is SGHDN and CDR2 is FVKESK. CDR3 nucleotides: TGTGCCAGCAGCATAGGGGGTGGTTCCTACAATGAGCAGTTCTTC. Amino acids: CASSIGGGSYNEQFF.

The genes are TRBV7-2 and TRBJ2-2; D perhaps matches TRBD2 (5 bases). CDR3 length equals 14 residues. Germline V gene lookup returns CDR1 SGHTA and CDR2 FQGNSA. With 3 bases removed from V and 3 bases from J, the gap between germline ends came to 8 bases. Written as DNA, the CDR3 is TGTGCCAGCAGCTTTTTAGCGTACACCGGGGAGCTGTTTTTT. Protein product: CASSFLAYTGELFF.

This clonotype was seen many times. The J gene is TRBJ1-4, the V gene TRBV12-3 or TRBV12-4, with D possibly being TRBD1 (5 bases). The CDR3 contains 13 residues. Trimming took 6 bases from V and 7 from J, leaving 12 bases between them. CDR3 sequence: CASRRDGLEKLFF. CDR3 sequence (DNA): TGTGCCAGCAGACGGGACGGACTTGAAAAACTGTTTTTT.

This clonotype was recorded many times. The V and J genes are TRBV7-2 and TRBJ2-5; D perhaps matches TRBD1 (7 bases). The V end lost 6 bases, the J end lost 5 bases, and 16 bases lay between the germline ends. Germline CDR1 is SGHTA and CDR2 is FQGNSA. The CDR3 runs to 14 residues. In DNA form, the CDR3 reads TGTGCCAGCAGGGAACCAGGGGGGCGCGAGACCCAGTACTTC. Residues: CASREPGGRETQYF. Supplemented by reference TRBV7-2 and TRBJ2-5, the full variable domain reads GAGVSQSPSNKVTEKGKDVELRCDPISGHTALYWYRQSLGQGLEFLIYFQGNSAPDKSGLPSDRFSAERTGGSVSTLTIQRTQQEDSAVYLCASREPGGRETQYFGPGTRLLVL.

This clonotype was recorded at least ten times. This CDR3 reads CASSFEGAFGYTF. CDR3 DNA sequence: TGCGCCAGCAGCTTCGAGGGGGCATTTGGCTACACCTTC. This chain links TRBV5-1 with TRBJ1-2; 7 positions agree with TRBD1. This CDR3 is 13 amino acids long. V lost 2 bases to trimming and J lost 7 bases; unmatched junction nucleotides: 5. The germline gives CDR1 SGHRS, CDR2 YFSETQ.

In its sample, this clonotype was seen many times. The chain couples TRBV13 to TRBJ2-1, with TRBD1 as a possible D gene (6 bases). The CDR3 consists of 16 residues. Trimming stripped 6 bases from V and 7 bases from J, with 22 bases between. Germline V lookup: CDR1 PRHDT, CDR2 FYEKMQ (reference sequence). CDR3 residues: CASSFITGRRVNEQFF. DNA of the CDR3: TGTGCCAGCAGTTTCATTACAGGGCGAAGGGTTAATGAGCAGTTCTTC.